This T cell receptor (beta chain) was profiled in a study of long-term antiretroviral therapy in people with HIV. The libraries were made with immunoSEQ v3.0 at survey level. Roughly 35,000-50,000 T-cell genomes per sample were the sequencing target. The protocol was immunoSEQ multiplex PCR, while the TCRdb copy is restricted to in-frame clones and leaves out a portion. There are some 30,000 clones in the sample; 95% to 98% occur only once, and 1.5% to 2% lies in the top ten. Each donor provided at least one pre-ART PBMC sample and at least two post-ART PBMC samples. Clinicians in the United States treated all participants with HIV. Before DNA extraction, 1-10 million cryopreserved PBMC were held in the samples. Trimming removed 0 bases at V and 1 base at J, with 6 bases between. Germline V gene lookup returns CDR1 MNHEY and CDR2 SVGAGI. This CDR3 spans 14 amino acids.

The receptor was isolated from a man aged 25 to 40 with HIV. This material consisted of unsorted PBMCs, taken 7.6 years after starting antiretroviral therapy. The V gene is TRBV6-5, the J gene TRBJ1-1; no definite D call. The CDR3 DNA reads TGTGCCAGCAGTTACTCGGCCGAGAACACTGAAGCTTTCTTT. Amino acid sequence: CASSYSAENTEAFF.